This entry lists 15 T cell receptor beta chains sequenced from one sample in a study of cytomegalovirus exposure and HLA in healthy donors (dated by TCRdb to about 2017). The library was prepared using the immunoSEQ multiplex PCR assay. A mixture of 60 forward primers for TCR Vbeta segments and 13 reverse primers for TCR Jbeta segments was used in the multiplex PCR. In TCRdb, the immuneACCESS table is reduced to in-frame sequences with V and J assigned. These tables do not hold every clone; where another copy was compared, an unresolved V gene accounts for under half, and the others remain unexplained. This sample's table has entries for 40,000 to 60,000 clones. Roughly 27% of the sample lies in the top ten. The sample taken for sequencing was PBMCs. All receptors derive from a man aged 40-49 years in good health and CMV-seropositive.

The CDR3 DNA reads as TGTGCCTGGAGAAAATGGGGAGGTGATGGCTACACCTTC. It is translated as CAWRKWGGDGYTF. V usage is TRBV30 and J usage is TRBJ1-2; D remains ambiguous. The V and J ends lost 3 bases and 6 bases respectively, with 14 bases between them. The CDR3 loop spans 13 amino acids. Germline V gives CDR1 GTSNPN, CDR2 SVGIG (reference sequence).

The chain carries TRBV13 and TRBJ2-5; 8 bases map to TRBD2. The germline V gene encodes CDR1 PRHDT and CDR2 FYEKMQ (reference sequence). The V gene end was trimmed by 0 bases and the J gene end by 4 bases; junction bases not matched to a gene: 7. CDR3 length: 16 residues. This chain's CDR3 is CASSLGAAGEVETQYF. CDR3 in DNA: TGTGCCAGCAGCTTAGGGGCAGCGGGGGAGGTAGAGACCCAGTACTTC.

In nucleotides, the CDR3 is TGTGCCAGCAGCTTAACAGGGGGCGAATACGAGCAGTACTTC. Encoded protein: CASSLTGGEYEQYF. The chain joins TRBV7-3 to TRBJ2-7, with 7 bases fitting TRBD1. V shed 0 bases, J shed 4 bases, and the junction held 3 bases outside the gene matches. This CDR3 has 14 amino acids. Looked up from germline, CDR1 is SGHTA and CDR2 is FQGTGA.

The CDR3 region has the DNA TGTGCCAGCAGCGTAGAAATGGTTCCGGGGACAGGGGGTCATGGCTACACCTTC. Amino acids: CASSVEMVPGTGGHGYTF. The chain carries TRBV9 and TRBJ1-2; 11 bases fit TRBD1. Germline CDR1 and CDR2: SGDLS and YYNGEE. CDR3 length: 18 amino acids. The V gene end was trimmed by 0 bases and the J gene end by 6 bases; junction bases not matched to a gene: 13.

The CDR3 spells CASSEGGFSGNHEQFF. CDR3 in DNA: TGTGCCAGCAGCGAAGGGGGTTTTAGCGGGAACCATGAGCAGTTCTTC. V usage is TRBV7-9 and J usage is TRBJ2-1; 8 bases map to TRBD2. Looked up from germline, CDR1 is SEHNR and CDR2 is FQNEAQ (reference sequence). The CDR3 consists of 16 residues. V trimming: 5 bases; J trimming: 8 bases; junction bases outside the gene matches: 14.

This chain uses TRBV5-6 with TRBJ2-7; D gene unclear. The CDR3 length is 13 residues. Germline CDR1 is SGHDT and CDR2 is YYEEEE. Deletions cut 2 bases from V and 2 bases from J, with 8 bases between. The CDR3: CASSFDLAYEQYF. CDR3 sequence (DNA): TGTGCCAGCAGCTTCGACCTAGCCTACGAGCAGTACTTC.

The chain uses TRBV4-3 and TRBJ1-4; 7 bases line up with TRBD1. Looked up from germline, CDR1 is LGHNA and CDR2 is YSLEER. The CDR3 is made up of 15 amino acids. V gave up 2 bases and J gave up 3 bases; unmatched junction bases: 3. The CDR3 protein is CASSQPGTANEKLFF. For the CDR3, the DNA is TGCGCCAGCAGCCAACCCGGGACAGCTAATGAAAAACTGTTTTTT.

V is TRBV18 and J is TRBJ2-5; tentatively, D is TRBD1 (5 bases). CDR1 KGHSH and CDR2 LQKENI come from the germline V gene. Deletions cut 2 bases from V and 3 bases from J, with 13 bases between. CDR3 size: 15 residues. CDR3 DNA sequence: TGTGCCAGCTCACCAACCCCACAGGCGGAAGAGACCCAGTACTTC. It is translated as CASSPTPQAEETQYF.

J is TRBJ2-7 and V is TRBV28; 9 bases agree with TRBD1. V trimming: 5 bases; J trimming: 5 bases; junction bases outside the gene matches: 13. Germline-derived CDR1 and CDR2 are MDHEN and SYDVKM. The CDR3 has 16 amino acids. The CDR3 nucleotides are TGTGCCAGCAGTATACCCCCGGGACAGGGTTTCCACGAGCAGTACTTC. Translated, it gives CASSIPPGQGFHEQYF. The entire variable domain, with the rest obtained from reference TRBV28 and TRBJ2-7, is as follows: DVKVTQSSRYLVKRTGEKVFLECVQDMDHENMFWYRQDPGLGLRLIYFSYDVKMKEKGDIPEGYSVSREKKERFSLILESASTNQTSMYLCASSIPPGQGFHEQYFGPGTRLTVT.

The chain links TRBV18 to TRBJ1-5; D not resolved. The V gene's germline CDR1 is KGHSH and CDR2 LQKENI. The CDR3 contains 16 residues. V lost 3 bases, J lost 3 bases, and 15 bases lay in between. The CDR3 here is CASSPAEGYNNQPQHF. The CDR3 nucleotides read TGTGCCAGCTCACCGGCGGAGGGTTATAACAATCAGCCCCAGCATTTT.

As to this clone: This specimen includes other DNA sequences encoding the same CDR3. The chain links TRBV30 to TRBJ1-5; possible D gene TRBD1, 5 bases. This CDR3 has 15 amino acids. Trimming removed 0 bases at V and 3 bases at J, with 12 bases between. Per the germline V gene, CDR1 is GTSNPN and CDR2 is SVGIG (reference sequence). The CDR3 sequence: CAWSVRGSLNQPQHF. DNA of the CDR3: TGTGCCTGGAGTGTTAGGGGTTCCCTCAATCAGCCCCAGCATTTT.

V is TRBV7-9 and J is TRBJ1-2; no firm D call. This CDR3 has 15 residues. Trimming took 1 base from V and 8 from J, leaving 17 bases between them. The germline gives CDR1 SEHNR, CDR2 FQNEAQ (reference sequence). This CDR3 reads CASSLVEVPLYGYTF. CDR3 sequence (DNA): TGTGCCAGCAGCTTAGTGGAGGTCCCCCTATACGGCTACACCTTC.

This chain uses TRBV6-1 with TRBJ2-7; TRBD2 might be the D (6 bases). This CDR3 is 15 amino acids long. Germline-derived CDR1 and CDR2 are MNHNS and SASEGT. V shed 6 bases and J shed 1 base, with 16 bases lying between them. The CDR3 DNA sequence: TGTGCCAGCAGAGGCCCGGGGGTGGGATCCTACGAGCAGTACTTC. Protein sequence: CASRGPGVGSYEQYF.

V gene TRBV7-2 combines with J gene TRBJ2-3; 10 nucleotides match TRBD2. Trimming at V came to 1 base and at J to 4 bases, leaving 5 bases not matched to a gene. In germline, CDR1 is SGHTA, CDR2 FQGNSA. The CDR3 contains 16 residues. The CDR3 protein is CASSLVASGGADTQYF. DNA of the CDR3: TGTGCCAGCAGCTTAGTGGCTAGCGGGGGAGCAGATACGCAGTATTTT.

V is TRBV28 and J is TRBJ2-5; weak D call: TRBD2 (6 bases). The CDR3 length is 13 residues. V was shortened by 5 bases and J by 1 base, with 8 bases between the two germline ends. The germline CDR1 and CDR2 sequences are MDHEN and SYDVKM. CDR3 in amino acids: CASSLGGQETQYF. The CDR3 nucleotides are TGTGCCAGCAGTCTCGGGGGCCAAGAGACCCAGTACTTC.